This T cell receptor (beta chain) emerged from a study of blood T cell repertoires in COVID-19. Overall study: Nucleic acid was either cDNA or gDNA, and it came from T cells, B-cell-depleted T cells, or PBMCs.

Sequencing was performed with immunoSEQ multiplex PCR; in TCRdb, only in-frame clones are kept and a portion is missing. Among hundreds of thousands of clones listed, 85% to 90% were seen once. V gave up 6 bases and J gave up 0 bases, with 11 bases separating them. The CDR3 length is 14 residues. Looked up from germline, CDR1 is KGHSH and CDR2 is LQKENI. The gene calls are TRBV18 and TRBJ1-1; no reliable D call. Sample: PBMCs or T cells enriched from blood (not recorded which). The receptor was derived from a man aged 35 to 55 who had recovered from COVID-19. CDR3 sequence reads: CASSRGRVNTEAFF. Here the CDR3 DNA reads TGTGCCAGCTCCCGAGGGAGGGTGAACACTGAAGCTTTCTTT.